A selection of T cell receptor beta chains follows, all from one sample in a study of cytomegalovirus exposure and HLA in healthy donors. Generated by immunoSEQ multiplex PCR, the TCRdb table keeps only in-frame clones and is missing some. The sample has approximately 160,000 clones, roughly 78% seen once. Sequencing used PBMCs. Receptors were obtained from a woman between 50 and 59 years old in good health and CMV-seropositive. CDR3s include the opening cysteine and the closing phenylalanine or tryptophan. D genes are given only for firm matches. Only part of the rows carry a size: once, few, many, or a class if the clone is expanded.

clone_size j_call d_call v_call cdr3_nt cdr3_aa
NA TRBJ1-6 NA TRBV9 TGTGCCAGCAGCGTAGACGATGGAGGGTCCTATAATTCACCCCTCCACTTT CASSVDDGGSYNSPLHF
NA TRBJ1-6 TRBD1 TRBV5-6 TGTGCCAGCAGCCCGGACAGGTTTAGCTCCTATAATTCACCCCTCCACTTT CASSPDRFSSYNSPLHF
once TRBJ2-7 NA TRBV2 TGTGCCAGCAGATTCGAGGGGGGGTCCCACTACGAGCAGTACTTC CASRFEGGSHYEQYF
NA TRBJ2-2 TRBD2 TRBV27 TGTGCCAGCAGTTTATCGACACTAGCGTTTAACACCGGGGAGCTGTTTTTT CASSLSTLAFNTGELFF
NA TRBJ2-2 TRBD1 TRBV7-9 TGTGCCAGTACCTCTGACAGGGGGAGTACCGGGGAGCTGTTTTTT CASTSDRGSTGELFF
NA TRBJ1-2 NA TRBV6-5 TGTGCCAGCAGTTACTCGAGGTCCGGCTACACCTTC CASSYSRSGYTF
NA TRBJ2-7 TRBD1 TRBV11-3 TGTGCCAGCAGCTTAAGCCCATCGGGACAGATCGACTTC CASSLSPSGQIDF
once TRBJ1-1 TRBD1 TRBV30 TGTGCCTGGAAGGGACAGCCCAACACTGAAGCTTTCTTT CAWKGQPNTEAFF
NA TRBJ1-2 TRBD1 TRBV7-8 TGTGCCAGCAGCCCCGGGACAGCCTCCTATGGCTACACCTTC CASSPGTASYGYTF
few TRBJ2-3 NA TRBV4-1 TGCGCCAGCAGCCAACGGGAATCGGATACGCAGTATTTT CASSQRESDTQYF
NA TRBJ1-5 TRBD1 TRBV30 TGTGCCTGGAGTAGGGACAGGGGAAATCAGCCCCAGCATTTT CAWSRDRGNQPQHF
NA TRBJ2-5 NA TRBV10-3 TGTGCCATCAGTGAGTCCCACAGGGCCCAAGAGACCCAGTACTTC CAISESHRAQETQYF
NA TRBJ2-1 TRBD1 TRBV19 TGTGCCAGTAGACCCCGGACAGGGGGCTCCTACAATGAGCAGTTCTTC CASRPRTGGSYNEQFF
NA TRBJ1-3 TRBD1 TRBV7-6 TGTGCCAGCAGCCAGGGACAGGGAAACACCATATATTTT CASSQGQGNTIYF
NA TRBJ2-5 TRBD1 TRBV10-3 TGTGCCATCAGTGAGGGGGGACAGGGCGGAGGAGAGACCCAGTACTTC CAISEGGQGGGETQYF
NA TRBJ1-3 NA TRBV21-1 TGTGCCAGCAGCAAAGCTAAAGAGATGGGACAGTTATCTGGAAACACCATATATTTT CASSKAKEMGQLSGNTIYF
NA TRBJ2-7 NA TRBV5-1 TGCGCCAGCAGCTTCGGCAGGCTGAGCTCCTACGAGCAGTACTTC CASSFGRLSSYEQYF
NA TRBJ2-5 NA TRBV25-1 TGTGCCAGCAGTAATCGAGAGACCCAGTACTTC CASSNRETQYF
NA TRBJ2-3 NA TRBV19 TGTGCCAGTACCCAGGGCAACGCAGATACGCAGTATTTT CASTQGNADTQYF
NA TRBJ1-3 NA TRBV7-2 TGTGCCAGCAGCCCCGGCTCTGGAAACACCATATATTTT CASSPGSGNTIYF
few TRBJ2-5 TRBD1 TRBV7-9 TGTGCCAGCAGCTTGGACAGGGGGCCTCGGGAGACCCAGTACTTC CASSLDRGPRETQYF
NA TRBJ1-5 NA TRBV27 TGTGCCAGCAGCCTACAGGGAAATCAGCCCCAGCATTTT CASSLQGNQPQHF
NA TRBJ2-1 NA TRBV5-6 TGTGCCAGCAGCTTGGACAGGGCCTACAATGAGCAGTTCTTC CASSLDRAYNEQFF
NA TRBJ1-3 NA TRBV2 TGTGCCAGCAGAGCGGACAGTTCTAGAAACACCATATATTTT CASRADSSRNTIYF
NA TRBJ2-7 NA TRBV15 TGTGCCACCAGCAGAGTAGTGGCGGACTCCTACGAGCAGTACTTC CATSRVVADSYEQYF
NA TRBJ2-2 TRBD1 TRBV2 TGTGCCAGCAGTGAGGGGACAGGGAACACCGGGGAGCTGTTTTTT CASSEGTGNTGELFF